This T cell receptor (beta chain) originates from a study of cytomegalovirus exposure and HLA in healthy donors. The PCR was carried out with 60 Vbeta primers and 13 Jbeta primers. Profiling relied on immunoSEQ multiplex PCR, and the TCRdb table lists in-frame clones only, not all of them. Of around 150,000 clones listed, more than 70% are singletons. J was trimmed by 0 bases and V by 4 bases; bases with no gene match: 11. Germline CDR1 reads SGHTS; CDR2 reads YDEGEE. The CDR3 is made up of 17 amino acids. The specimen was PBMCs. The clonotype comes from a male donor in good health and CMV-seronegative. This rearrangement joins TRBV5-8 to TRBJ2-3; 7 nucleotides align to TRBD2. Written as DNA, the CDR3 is TGTGCCAGCAGCCCTGGACTAGATTCGACTAGCACAGATACGCAGTATTTT. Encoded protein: CASSPGLDSTSTDTQYF. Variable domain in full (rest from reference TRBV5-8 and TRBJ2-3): EAGVTQSPTHLIKTRGQQATLRCSPISGHTSVYWYQQALGLGLQFLLWYDEGEERNRGNFPPRFSGRQFPNYSSELNVNALELEDSALYLCASSPGLDSTSTDTQYFGPGTRLTVL.